The clone carrying this TCR beta chain was seen a few times. Its antigen is as yet unknown. Sample-barcoded 5' priming and a J-beta primer mix drove a second PCR of roughly 6 to 12 cycles. TCRdb used MiXCR to reprocess the 5' RACE reads, holding one entry per CDR3 protein. The profile shows 550,000 to 750,000 distinct CDR3 sequences, approximately 21% of them singletons. This sample stems from a study of blood T cells in healthy people across ages. Study-wide points: As age increased, TCR beta diversity per million T cells fell in a roughly linear fashion.

The CDR3 has 12 amino acids. CDR1 is SQVTM and CDR2 is ANQGSEA in the germline V gene. The source of this sequence is a man aged 65-85 years in good health. The rearrangement uses TRBV29-1 and TRBJ2-1; a weak D match, TRBD2 (5 bases). Matching the DNA end better, TRBJ2-5 makes the J call doubtful. The sequenced sample consisted of blood. The CDR3 loop reads CSVWRVQETQYF. For the CDR3, the DNA is TGCAGCGTTTGGCGGGTTCAAGAGACCCAGTACTTC.